A selection of T cell receptor beta chains follows, all from one sample in a study of T cell responses to AZD1222 COVID-19 vaccine. Sequencing used immunoSEQ multiplex PCR; TCRdb keeps in-frame clones, though not all of them. The table includes about 86,000 clones, approximately 90% detected once. The material was peripheral blood, obtained 28 days after the second AZD1222 dose. The receptors were gathered from an adult who received the AZD1222 COVID-19 vaccine. Both conserved end residues are part of each CDR3. D genes are given only for firm matches. Expanded clones get a size class; other rows say once, few or many, or leave the size out.

D	V	size	J	DNA	CDR3
NA	TRBV7-9	NA	TRBJ2-7	TGTGCCAGCAGCCGCGGGGCCGACGGGGGCGAGCAGTACTTC	CASSRGADGGEQYF
NA	TRBV2	NA	TRBJ2-2	TGTGCCAGCAGGTACAGTGTCTTTGAAGGGGAGCTGTTTTTT	CASRYSVFEGELFF
NA	TRBV5-4	few	TRBJ2-5	TGTGCCAGCAGCTTGGGGGCGGGACAAGGGTCGGAGACCCAGTACTTC	CASSLGAGQGSETQYF
TRBD1	TRBV3-1/TRBV3-2	NA	TRBJ2-3	TGTGCCAGCAGCTCCGGGACAGAGGAGGCAGATACGCAGTATTTT	CASSSGTEEADTQYF
NA	TRBV6-5	NA	TRBJ1-1	TGTGCCAGCACCAAGGGGGGTCCTCGGGGTACTGAAGCTTTCTTT	CASTKGGPRGTEAFF
NA	TRBV4-3	NA	TRBJ2-3	TGCGCCAGCAGCCAAGATCTTGTCGGAAGCACAGATACGCAGTATTTT	CASSQDLVGSTDTQYF
NA	TRBV30	NA	TRBJ2-1	TGTGCCTGGAGTGTACTTCCCTGGGGTGAGCAGTTCTTC	CAWSVLPWGEQFF
NA	TRBV4-2	NA	TRBJ2-7	TGTGCCAGCAGCCAAGATATCGGGGACGAGCAGTACTTC	CASSQDIGDEQYF
TRBD1	TRBV25-1	NA	TRBJ1-1	TGTGCCAGCAAGAGAACCACCGGGACAGTGGATGAAGCTTTCTTT	CASKRTTGTVDEAFF
NA	TRBV29-1	NA	TRBJ1-4	TGCAGCGTTGAATCCCGGACGGGGGAAAAACTGTTTTTT	CSVESRTGEKLFF
TRBD1	TRBV29-1	NA	TRBJ2-3	TGCAGCGGACGGGACAGCTTCACAGATACGCAGTATTTT	CSGRDSFTDTQYF
TRBD1	TRBV5-1	once	TRBJ2-7	TGCGCCAGCAGCTCACGGACAGGGCATGGGTTCTACGAGCAGTACTTC	CASSSRTGHGFYEQYF
TRBD1	TRBV6-5	NA	TRBJ1-6	TGTGCCAGCAGTCGAGGACAGGGCGATAATTCACCCCTCCACTTT	CASSRGQGDNSPLHF
NA	TRBV7-9	NA	TRBJ1-6	TGTGCCAGCAGCCCTAACCGGGATAATTCACCCCTCCACTTT	CASSPNRDNSPLHF
NA	TRBV7-9	NA	TRBJ1-4	TGTGCCAGCAGCGTGGCTGCAACTAATGAAAAACTGTTTTTT	CASSVAATNEKLFF
NA	TRBV7-2	NA	TRBJ2-7	TGTGCCAGCAGCGAGTCCTACGAGCAGTACTTC	CASSESYEQYF
NA	TRBV11-3	NA	TRBJ1-1	TGTGCCAGCAGCTTAGTGGGGTCAGGTTACGTGGGGACTGAAGCTTTCTTT	CASSLVGSGYVGTEAFF
NA	TRBV5-1	NA	TRBJ2-7	TGCGCCAGCAGCTTAGACGAGCAGTACTTC	CASSLDEQYF
NA	TRBV20-1	NA	TRBJ1-2	TGCAGTGCTAGTAGGCACAGGGAGAACTATGGCTACACCTTC	CSASRHRENYGYTF
TRBD2	TRBV12-5	once	TRBJ2-3	TGTGCTAGTGGCCCCGCGGGACTAGCGGATGATACGCAGTATTTT	CASGPAGLADDTQYF
NA	TRBV6-5	few	TRBJ1-5	TGTGCCAGCAGCGGGCTTTCTAATCAGCCCCAGCATTTT	CASSGLSNQPQHF
NA	TRBV3-1/TRBV3-2	NA	TRBJ1-2	TGTGCCAGCAGCCAAGGGGGACATATTAGGGACTATGGCTACACCTTC	CASSQGGHIRDYGYTF
TRBD2	TRBV3-1/TRBV3-2	NA	TRBJ2-3	TGTGCCAGCAGCCAAGAAAGCGGGAGGAGGGGAGGTCCACCAGATACGCAGTATTTT	CASSQESGRRGGPPDTQYF
NA	TRBV19	NA	TRBJ2-7	TGTGCCAGTAAGGGGGGTACAGGGACGTACGAGCAGTACTTC	CASKGGTGTYEQYF
NA	TRBV5-1	NA	TRBJ1-1	TGCGCCAGCAGCTTGTTGGTGGGAGACGGGGCTTTCTTT	CASSLLVGDGAFF
TRBD1	TRBV7-2	NA	TRBJ2-7	TGTGCCAGCAGCTTACGCCCGGAACAGGGGGCTGGTAGGTACGAGCAGTACTTC	CASSLRPEQGAGRYEQYF
NA	TRBV27	NA	TRBJ2-7	TGTGCCAGCAGACACAGGGATCTGAAGCAGTACTTC	CASRHRDLKQYF
TRBD1	TRBV12-3/TRBV12-4	NA	TRBJ1-2	TGTGCCAGCAGTTTAATGGACAGGCAGCACACCTTC	CASSLMDRQHTF
NA	TRBV6-5	NA	TRBJ2-7	TGTGCCAGCAGGCCGACGGAAGGCTACGAGCAGTACTTC	CASRPTEGYEQYF
NA	TRBV5-4	few	TRBJ1-3	TGTGCCAGCAGCGCGGACAGCGACGGAAACACCATATATTTT	CASSADSDGNTIYF
NA	TRBV4-1	NA	TRBJ2-3	TGCGCCAGCAGCCAAGATCTAGAAGCGTTTACAGATACGCAGTATTTT	CASSQDLEAFTDTQYF
TRBD2	TRBV2	NA	TRBJ2-1	TGTGCCAGCAGTGAAGAAGGGGGACTAGCGGGAGTCGATGAGCAGTTCTTC	CASSEEGGLAGVDEQFF
NA	TRBV6-1	NA	TRBJ2-1	TGTGCCAGCAGTGAAAGGGCTGGCGGGGTATACAATGAGCAGTTCTTC	CASSERAGGVYNEQFF
NA	TRBV5-1	many	TRBJ1-1	TGCGCCAGCAGCTCGGCCGGGGGGTACACTGAAGCTTTCTTT	CASSSAGGYTEAFF
TRBD1	TRBV24-1	once	TRBJ2-5	TGTGCCATTAACTACAGGGGGAAGAGAGAGACCCAGTACTTC	CAINYRGKRETQYF
NA	TRBV15	NA	TRBJ2-5	TGTGCCACCAGCAGACAGGGGACGGAAAAGACCCAGTACTTC	CATSRQGTEKTQYF
NA	TRBV7-3	NA	TRBJ2-2	TGTGCCAGCAGCTTAACGACTAGTGACACCGGGGAGCTGTTTTTT	CASSLTTSDTGELFF
NA	TRBV4-3	NA	TRBJ1-1	TGCGCCAGCAGCCAAGGAGAGACCCAACCAGGATGGACTGAAGCTTTCTTT	CASSQGETQPGWTEAFF
NA	TRBV5-5	NA	TRBJ1-2	TGTGCCAGCAGCTTGGGTGTCACCTATGGCTACACCTTC	CASSLGVTYGYTF
TRBD1	TRBV7-9	many	TRBJ1-1	TGTGCCAGCAGCCGAGGGGGCTTGAACACTGAAGCTTTCTTT	CASSRGGLNTEAFF
TRBD1	TRBV7-9	NA	TRBJ1-2	TGTGCCAGCAGCTTAGGGGACAGGGGAGGCTATGGCTACACCTTC	CASSLGDRGGYGYTF
TRBD2	TRBV7-2	NA	TRBJ2-3	TGTGCCAGCAGCTTAGCCGGACTAGCGGGAAGCACAGATACGCAGTATTTT	CASSLAGLAGSTDTQYF
NA	TRBV24-1	NA	TRBJ2-3	TGTGCCACCAGTGATGTCACAGATACGCAGTATTTT	CATSDVTDTQYF
NA	TRBV9	once	TRBJ1-2	TGTGCCAGCAGCGTAGCTGGGGGGGACTATGGCTACACCTTC	CASSVAGGDYGYTF
NA	TRBV30	few	TRBJ2-5	TGTGCCTGGAGGCGCACAGAGACCCAGTACTTC	CAWRRTETQYF
TRBD2	TRBV3-1/TRBV3-2	NA	TRBJ2-1	TGTGCCAGCAGCCAAGAGATAGCGGGGGGGCAGTTCTTC	CASSQEIAGGQFF
NA	TRBV7-8	once	TRBJ1-6	TGTGCCAGCCGCCCACTCAGTACCAATTCACCCCTCCACTTT	CASRPLSTNSPLHF
TRBD2	TRBV5-5	NA	TRBJ2-1	TGTGCCAGCAGCTCGGAGGGTCGGACTAGCTCCTACAATGAGCAGTTCTTC	CASSSEGRTSSYNEQFF